This TCR beta chain was retrieved from a study of cytomegalovirus exposure and HLA in healthy donors (dated 2017 in TCRdb). Looking at the study overall: An earlier analysis of approximately 640 of the donors reported approximately 300 Gb of sequence data and approximately 110 million unique TCR beta sequences from some 180 million T cells. An early release covering some 640 HLA-typed donors comprised around 300 gigabases of sequencing data and 65 million to 100 million unique TCR sequences. Among the roughly 370 genotyped donors, around 81% belonged to the genetic ancestry cluster associated with self-reported Caucasian donors. The study aimed to test whether cataloging public T cell receptors could reveal signatures of past pathogen exposure. The study used immunosequencing to profile the T cell repertoires of approximately 630 subjects and linked those repertoires to cytomegalovirus serostatus. Besides the first cohort of about 730 subjects, a separate validation cohort made up of over 100 different subjects was used. The study combined high-throughput TCR immunosequencing, statistical association of individual TCRs with disease status, and machine learning to predict cytomegalovirus infection status. A later analysis re-examined previously published TCR beta repertoires from just over 650 donors and added high-resolution HLA genotyping to investigate patterns of TCR occurrence. The later analysis used no new phenotypic data to find candidate immune exposures, relying instead on TCR beta sequences and their occurrence across donors. An earlier analysis of fewer than 750 of the donors used high-throughput TCR beta sequencing to judge whether each TCR beta V gene segment behaved as functional or pseudogenic. Donor age, sex, ethnicity and CMV serostatus were compiled together with the repertoire data. Genome-wide SNP genotypes for about 65% of the 666 donors were used in a later genetic analysis, which treated that subset as a discovery cohort. All discovery cohort repertoires had been generated using a single sequencing platform. Both class I and class II loci were covered by HLA typing, at four-digit resolution. The number of donors typed differed by locus, with about 629-630 for A, B, C, DRB1 and DQB1, roughly 520 for DQA1, 600 to 610 for DPA1, and around 460 for DPB1. Roughly 5 DR-DQ haplotypes were handled as single units for association and clustering, since linkage in the cohort was strong. Among 300 to 500 genotyped donors of the cohort, an average of approximately 220,000 unique TCR beta nucleotide sequences was sequenced per donor, of which roughly 17% were non-productive.

The germline V gene encodes CDR1 MNHEY and CDR2 SMNVEV (reference sequence). V is shortened by 0 bases, J by 4 bases, and the region joining them spans 12 bases. The CDR3 runs 15 residues from the cysteine to the phenylalanine. Left in the record is the CDR3 DNA by itself, 45 bases read in frame from the first base. The cohort comprised more than 550 healthy bone marrow donors. All cohort members were sampled while nominally healthy, although unrecorded immune exposures were likely present. The donor tested CMV seropositive, placing the donor among the roughly 300 seropositive members of the cohort. Each donor provided a peripheral blood sample, and peripheral blood mononuclear cells were used for TCR beta sequencing. Genomic DNA extraction from the blood cell samples was performed with the Qiagen DNeasy Blood Extraction Kit. Findings and caveats that apply to the study as a whole: A later analysis found that TCR association rates varied across HLA loci, with DRB1 alleles showing the most associated TCRs and HLA-C alleles the fewest. Some IMGT-functional V segments, including TRBV6-2 and TRBV6-3, could not be told apart with the 87-base-pair reads, so those segments were excluded. Assigning TCR associations to individual alleles was difficult when HLA alleles, especially DR and DQ, strongly co-occurred. Linkage disequilibrium might explain the correlated functional status among segregating V segments, but an unknown experimental factor could not be excluded. It was suggested by the authors that the approach could potentially be generalized to other disease states and immunological phenotypes. A later analysis reported that several top co-occurrence clusters appeared linked to parvovirus B19, influenza, CMV and Epstein-Barr virus. Roughly uniform sequencing depth across donors was assumed in presence/absence analyses, although this assumption may not hold. The classifier was reported to diagnose cytomegalovirus status with high specificity and sensitivity in both the original and validation cohorts. HLA typing was unavailable for some donors at each locus, so association tests used only the typed subset. A few of the identified cytomegalovirus-associated TCR beta chains were confirmed in vitro to be specific for cytomegalovirus antigens. The only immune exposure information available for the cohort was CMV serostatus. According to a later analysis, most CMV-associated TCR beta chains appeared to be HLA-restricted, and the HLA associations seemed to be driven largely by CMV exposure. A cluster of highly shared sequence variants was judged likely to represent a technical artifact of the sequencing pipeline. Specific HLA alleles were associated with 15,000 to 20,000 TCR beta sequences at a false discovery rate of 0.05 in a later analysis. An association between a missense DCLRE1C variant and V-gene and J-gene trimming of TCR beta chains was found in a later genetic analysis and replicated in an independent cohort. An earlier analysis of some 560 of the donors showed that most TCR beta V segments appeared in productive rearrangements either about 87% or about 30% of the time, which broadly matched IMGT annotations. Because counts were too low, about 17 rarely observed V segments, including chromosome 9 orphons, were excluded from the earlier analysis of several hundred of the donors. Most TCR sequences were seen in very few donors, while some public TCRs were found in many individuals. The study gave a list of roughly 150 TCR beta chains associated with cytomegalovirus. The cohort was sequenced for TCR beta chains only, and without alpha or paired-chain data the features that could be detected were limited. A further reported finding was that TCR beta sequences accurately predicted the HLA-A and HLA-B alleles for most subjects in the first cohort. Compared with equally common non-associated chains, HLA-associated TCR beta chains in a later analysis were more clonally expanded and had lower generation probabilities. Compared with the roughly 710-donor mean, donors in an Asian-associated ancestry cluster had fewer N-insertions in productive TCRs, according to a later genetic analysis.

Library creation used the immunoSEQ multiplex PCR assay. For the multiplex PCR, a mixture combining 60 forward primers for TCR Vbeta segments and 13 reverse primers for TCR Jbeta segments was used. Amplification of the CDR3 region of rearranged TCR beta genes was performed with a multiplex PCR assay on genomic DNA. On the Illumina HiSeq System, the amplified TCR beta libraries were sequenced as 87-base-pair reads. The paper's processing steps were these. Across the roughly 640 repertoires, a later analysis counted roughly 84 million unique TCR beta chains, approximately 10 million of which were shared by at least two donors. Raw reads were error-corrected and collapsed into unique sequences by a nearest-neighbor algorithm in which closely related sequences were merged to remove PCR and sequencing errors. V, D and J gene segments were assigned by aligning CDR3 sequences to IMGT reference sequences. For a sequence to be retained, at least a six-nucleotide match to both a V gene segment and a J gene segment was required. Rearrangements were called productive when the CDR3 lacked stop codons and stayed in frame with V and J; all others were non-productive. CDR3 was defined by IMGT convention, running from the second conserved V-encoded cysteine to the conserved J-encoded phenylalanine. The earlier analysis of 587 of the donors excluded sequences that lacked an unambiguous match to a single V gene segment. An earlier analysis of 587 of the donors called V segments functional above 56.7% productive rearrangements and segregating when the between-donor standard deviation exceeded 5%. A statistical classification framework was built for diagnosing cytomegalovirus status from the catalog of TCR beta chain sequences. In a later analysis, TCR nucleotide sequences were compared against IMGT/GENE-DB human TR gene sequences so that V and J genes could be assigned. A later analysis assigned CDR3 sequences and most-parsimonious VDJ recombination scenarios with the TCRdist pipeline. In a later analysis, every TCR beta chain was defined by the combination of its CDR3 amino acid sequence and its V-gene family, and reads without a unique V-gene family were dropped. In a later analysis, approximately 640 highly shared, low-generation-probability nucleotide sequences were removed to address suspected cross-contamination and a sequencing artifact. In a later analysis, a clonal expansion index was calculated for each public chain from normalized within-repertoire ranks of inferred template counts. In a later analysis, generation probabilities were computed using a VDJ recombination model fitted to out-of-frame rearrangements, and the results were checked against IGoR. In a later analysis, TCR-TCR, TCR-HLA and TCR-CMV co-occurrence was scored with hypergeometric tests, and a repertoire-size bias correction was applied to TCR pairs. To estimate false discovery rates, a later analysis permuted the HLA or CMV assignments 20 times. A later analysis grouped co-occurring TCRs with DBSCAN, adding TCRdist sequence similarity when clustering within HLA-allele-positive subsets. Repertoires with fewer than 30,000 or more than 120,000 public chains were left out of co-occurrence clustering, as were four to six repertoires with anomalous nucleotide sharing. TCRdb limited this immuneACCESS table to in-frame rearrangements with V and J called. A share of clones is missing; checked studies link under half to unresolved V genes, and the rest is unexplained. For V, J and clone size, that table is used; D and trimming come from the DNA. The sample table contains 65,000 to 95,000 clones; only one count was recorded for 78% of them. The leading ten clones occupy around 5.8% of the sample.

Concerning this clone itself: No cognate antigen has been identified for it. No base quality values were provided; no much bigger clone lies one nucleotide off.

This clonotype was obtained from a male donor in good health and CMV-seropositive. The sequence links TRBV27 to TRBJ1-1; the best D guess is TRBD1, with 6 bases matching. Sequenced sample: PBMCs. The CDR3 has the sequence CASSLSTGRGTEAFF. The DNA sequence reads TGTGCCAGCAGTTTATCCACAGGGAGAGGCACTGAAGCTTTCTTT.